This T cell receptor beta chain was recovered during a study of brain T cells in children with intractable seizures. The germline V and J ends were trimmed by 4 bases and 3 bases, with 0 bases remaining between them. This CDR3 is built from 10 residues. The germline CDR1 and CDR2 sequences are LNHDA and SQIVND (reference sequence). Overall study results and limits: Pre- and post-surgery blood differed in depth, so pre-surgery absences may be undersampling.

The sequenced cases were selected for having the highest brain T cell transcript signatures. At least one anti-epileptic drug was given before surgery. Data came from immunoSEQ multiplex PCR; TCRdb stores just in-frame clones and leaves some out. The table has fewer than 50,000 clones, over 75% seen once. Turning to this clone: The antigen remains undetermined.

The TCR was taken from a girl aged 2-10 years with tuberous sclerosis and intractable seizures. The sequencing used peripheral blood, collected at surgery. The J gene is TRBJ1-2, the V gene TRBV19; D gene ambiguous. CDR3 sequence: CASSNYGYTF. CDR3 nucleotides: TGTGCCAGTAGTAACTATGGCTACACCTTC.